This record looks at one T cell receptor beta chain sequence and its context. Its antigen is unidentified. Data came from immunoSEQ multiplex PCR; TCRdb stores just in-frame clones and leaves some out. Counted here are approximately 25,000 clones, under 95% occurring once; the ten biggest clones make up roughly 0.28%. This entry belongs to a study of monozygotic twins with cystic fibrosis. Findings of the study overall: In 13 of 16 pairs, V gene usage was closest to the co-twin's. In this small cohort, shared CDR3 numbers showed no association with age, concordance or disease severity. Nucleotide-identical clonotype sharing was significantly higher within monozygotic CF twin pairs than between unrelated CF individuals.

This CDR3 has 13 amino acids. The V gene's germline CDR1 is MNHEY and CDR2 SMNVEV (reference sequence). V was pared by 2 bases and J by 4 bases, with 2 bases of the junction left unmatched. Source material: blood. The sequence derives from a girl aged 2 to 10 with cystic fibrosis. This chain links TRBV27 with TRBJ2-7; 7 nucleotides align to TRBD1. CDR3 sequence: CASSLDRAYEQYF. In nucleotides, the CDR3 is TGTGCCAGCAGTTTAGACAGGGCGTACGAGCAGTACTTC.